Below are 30 T cell receptor beta chains sequenced from a single sample in a study of cytomegalovirus exposure and HLA in healthy donors (dated by TCRdb to 2016 to 2017). Preparation of the library involved the immunoSEQ multiplex PCR assay. For the multiplex PCR, a mixture combining 60 forward primers for TCR Vbeta segments and 13 reverse primers for TCR Jbeta segments was used. TCRdb retrieved this table from immuneACCESS and kept in-frame rearrangements only. Not all clones are present; in checked studies, unresolved V genes account for under half, and no reason is known for the remainder. The table for this sample lists 160,000 or so clones; over 65% of them were counted only once. The ten largest clones capture approximately 3.1% of the sample. Sequencing was done on a sample of PBMCs. The receptors were gathered from a woman between 35 and 50 years old in good health and CMV-seronegative.

There are a few counts of this clone. The rearrangement joins TRBV29-1 to TRBJ1-3; D gene uncertain. The CDR3 totals 13 residues. The germline CDR1 and CDR2 sequences are SQVTM and ANQGSEA. V gave up 4 bases and J gave up 2 bases, with 9 bases separating them. CDR3 nucleotide sequence: TGCAGCGTTGCGGGGTTGACTGGAAACACCATATATTTT. Its protein product is CSVAGLTGNTIYF.

The chain recombines TRBV29-1 with TRBJ2-3; 10 positions agree with TRBD1. The CDR3 loop spans 14 amino acids. V lost 5 bases to trimming and J lost 6 bases; unmatched junction nucleotides: 8. Germline V gene lookup returns CDR1 SQVTM and CDR2 ANQGSEA. This CDR3 reads CSVLGGQGGDTQYF. In DNA form, the CDR3 reads TGCAGCGTTTTAGGCGGACAGGGGGGGGATACGCAGTATTTT.

The chain uses TRBV16 and TRBJ1-5; 7 bases line up with TRBD1. Germline V lookup: CDR1 KGHSY, CDR2 FQNENV. J lost 7 bases, V lost 4 bases, and 13 bases had no gene match. CDR3 length: 16 amino acids. The CDR3 region is CASSRTGTVMFQPQHF. The CDR3, as DNA: TGTGCCAGCAGCCGAACCGGGACAGTGATGTTCCAGCCCCAGCATTTT.

V and J are TRBV19 and TRBJ2-1, with TRBD2 identical over 7 bases. CDR1 and CDR2 (germline): LNHDA, SQIVND (reference sequence). The ends lost 4 bases at V and 7 bases at J; junction bases unmatched: 10. This CDR3 has 15 residues. The CDR3 DNA is TGTGCCAGTAGTAGAGCGGGGTCGTCTCGGAATGAGCAGTTCTTC. Its translation: CASSRAGSSRNEQFF.

The CDR3 nucleotides read TGTGCCAGCAGCCAACTAGCGGGGGCCTCATACGAGCAGTACTTC. Its protein product is CASSQLAGASYEQYF. This chain joins TRBV4-2 and TRBJ2-5, with 10 positions matching TRBD2. The J call is uncertain, as TRBJ2-7 better fits the DNA end. The CDR3 spans 15 residues. Germline CDR1 reads LGHNA; CDR2 reads YNFKEQ.

The V and J genes are TRBV6-5 and TRBJ1-3, with D perhaps matching TRBD1 (5 bases). The CDR3 covers 15 residues. CDR1 MNHEY and CDR2 SVGAGI come from the germline V gene. V shed 8 bases and J shed 0 bases, with 14 bases lying between them. The CDR3 nucleotides are TGTGCCAGCCAACAGGTGCGCAGCTCTGGAAACACCATATATTTT. This sequence encodes CASQQVRSSGNTIYF.

The rearrangement uses TRBV7-2 and TRBJ2-3, with D possibly being TRBD2 (6 bases). CDR1 is SGHTA and CDR2 is FQGNSA in the germline V gene. This CDR3 contains 19 residues. Between the trimmed V and J ends, which lost 5 bases and 0 bases, there was a span of 24 bases. CDR3 amino acids: CASSPTRRGWGSSTDTQYF. The CDR3 nucleotides read TGTGCCAGCAGCCCCACCAGGCGGGGCTGGGGTTCTAGCACAGATACGCAGTATTTT.

The rearrangement uses TRBV5-1 and TRBJ1-4; TRBD1 is a possible D gene (5 bases). The CDR3 sequence is 13 residues long. Trimming shortened V by 0 bases and J by 8 bases, and 8 bases separated the two germline ends. Germline V gene data show CDR1 as SGHRS and CDR2 as YFSETQ. In DNA, the CDR3 is TGCGCCAGCAGCTTGGAAGGGGTCGAAAAACTGTTTTTT. It yields the protein CASSLEGVEKLFF.

The chain has TRBV7-7 and TRBJ2-7; D remains ambiguous. Germline loops: CDR1 SSHAT, CDR2 FNYEAQ (reference sequence). V was pared by 2 bases and J by 4 bases, with 12 bases between. This CDR3 has 14 residues. CDR3 protein: CASSLRYGGYEQYF. DNA of the CDR3: TGTGCCAGCAGCTTACGCTATGGTGGTTACGAGCAGTACTTC.

This clone was seen only a few times. The V call is TRBV6-5, the J call TRBJ1-1; D is undetermined. The CDR3 sequence is 14 residues long. Looked up from germline, CDR1 is MNHEY and CDR2 is SVGAGI. Trimming pared 6 bases from V and 1 base from J, leaving 12 bases between. CDR3: CASRSDMENTEAFF. Here the CDR3 DNA reads TGTGCCAGCAGGTCCGACATGGAGAACACTGAAGCTTTCTTT.

The rearrangement links TRBV13 to TRBJ2-7; no clear D gene. This CDR3 is built from 12 residues. Trimming stripped 3 bases from V and 2 bases from J, with 5 bases between. Germline-derived CDR1 and CDR2 are PRHDT and FYEKMQ (reference sequence). DNA of the CDR3: TGTGCCAGCAGCTTGAGTACCTACGAGCAGTACTTC. It is translated as CASSLSTYEQYF.

The chain has TRBV28 and TRBJ1-5, with D hard to call. The V and J ends lost 9 bases and 6 bases respectively, with 12 bases between them. CDR3 size: 12 residues. Per the germline V gene, CDR1 is MDHEN and CDR2 is SYDVKM. In DNA form, the CDR3 reads TGTGCCAGTTTAGAGGGCAGTCAGCCCCAGCATTTT. Its protein is CASLEGSQPQHF.

The rearrangement uses TRBV5-1 and TRBJ2-1; tentative D call: TRBD1 (6 bases). The CDR3 runs 15 residues. V was pared by 4 bases and J by 1 base, with 12 bases between. CDR1 is SGHRS and CDR2 is YFSETQ in the germline V gene. CDR3 protein: CASSPSGDSYNEQFF. The CDR3 DNA is TGCGCCAGCAGCCCTTCAGGGGATTCCTACAATGAGCAGTTCTTC.

Concerning this clone itself: One end of the junction is discordant with germline, which a read error may explain. Other DNA sequences in the same sample also yield this CDR3. The gene calls are TRBV7-3 and TRBJ2-2; D unresolved. The CDR3 consists of 13 residues. Germline-derived CDR1 and CDR2 are SGHTA and FQGTGA. CDR3 in amino acids: CASSLTGTGELFF. CDR3 coding DNA: TGCGCCAGCAGCTTAACCGGGACCGGGGAGCTGTTTTTT.

V is TRBV5-1 and J is TRBJ2-3, with 7 bases fitting TRBD1. CDR1 and CDR2 from the germline V gene are SGHRS and YFSETQ. Germline trimming cut 3 bases from V and 1 base from J; bases unmatched to any gene: 5. This CDR3 has 15 residues. The CDR3 is CASSSRQGGTDTQYF. The CDR3 region has the DNA TGCGCCAGCAGCTCCAGACAGGGAGGCACAGATACGCAGTATTTT.

The J gene is TRBJ2-7, the V gene TRBV7-7; D might be TRBD1 (6 bases). Germline V lookup: CDR1 SSHAT, CDR2 FNYEAQ (reference sequence). This CDR3 is built from 15 residues. Trimming left V 2 bases short and J 5 bases short, with 16 bases between. The CDR3 bases are TGTGCCAGCAGCTTAAACACAGGGCTTGGGAACGAGCAGTACTTC. This codes for CASSLNTGLGNEQYF.

The rearrangement uses TRBV7-9 and TRBJ1-3, with 7 nucleotides matching TRBD1. CDR3 length equals 15 residues. V trimming: 5 bases; J trimming: 0 bases; junction bases outside the gene matches: 4. Germline CDR1 reads SEHNR; CDR2 reads FQNEAQ (reference sequence). Here the CDR3 reads CASSPSGGSGNTIYF. The CDR3 DNA is TGTGCCAGCAGCCCCTCAGGGGGCTCTGGAAACACCATATATTTT.

The CDR3, as DNA: TGTGCCAGCAGTTCCCTATCCGGGACAGGCTATTCTTACGAGCAGTACTTC. This gives the protein CASSSLSGTGYSYEQYF. This rearrangement joins TRBV28 to TRBJ2-5, with TRBD1 identical over 8 bases. The last part of the DNA fits TRBJ2-7 better; the J call may be wrong. The CDR3 is 17 residues long. Looked up from germline, CDR1 is MDHEN and CDR2 is SYDVKM.

The chain uses TRBV4-1 and TRBJ1-3; 7 bases map to TRBD1. Germline CDR1 and CDR2: MGHRA and YSYEKL. The CDR3 spans 13 residues. Trimming at V came to 4 bases and at J to 10 bases, leaving 7 bases not matched to a gene. The CDR3: CASSPWDRRTIYF. DNA for the CDR3: TGCGCCAGCAGCCCATGGGACAGAAGGACCATATATTTT.

This clone was detected a few times. J is TRBJ2-7 and V is TRBV7-6; 10 nucleotides match TRBD2. Germline CDR1 and CDR2: SGHVS and FNYEAQ. V lost 4 bases to trimming and J lost 4 bases; unmatched junction nucleotides: 10. The CDR3 contains 16 residues. The CDR3 here is CASSSPGASGGYEQYF. In nucleotides, the CDR3 is TGTGCCAGCAGCTCCCCCGGAGCTAGCGGGGGATACGAGCAGTACTTC.

This chain joins TRBV7-9 and TRBJ1-2, with D possibly TRBD1 on 6 matching bases. This CDR3 has 15 amino acids. Trimming took off 1 base at V and 6 bases at J, with 15 bases between the two ends. Looked up from germline, CDR1 is SEHNR and CDR2 is FQNEAQ (reference sequence). CDR3 residues: CASSLDGHKGDGYTF. CDR3 coding DNA: TGTGCCAGCAGCTTAGACGGCCACAAGGGGGATGGCTACACCTTC.

This rearrangement joins TRBV2 to TRBJ1-2; the D gene is possibly TRBD1 (6 bases). CDR3 length equals 14 residues. The V end lost 7 bases, the J end lost 3 bases, and 15 bases lay between the germline ends. Germline V gene data show CDR1 as SNHLY and CDR2 as FYNNEI. This CDR3 is CASTEDSVYYGYTF. Written as DNA, the CDR3 is TGTGCCAGCACCGAGGACAGCGTTTACTATGGCTACACCTTC.

This chain uses TRBV5-1 with TRBJ1-2, with a weak D call TRBD1 (5 bases). V lost 0 bases to trimming and J lost 4 bases, with 10 bases between them. Germline CDR1 SGHRS, CDR2 YFSETQ. The CDR3 has 14 residues. The CDR3 loop is CASSLVGAFYGYTF. Here the CDR3 DNA reads TGCGCCAGCAGCTTGGTAGGGGCATTCTATGGCTACACCTTC.

J is TRBJ1-6 and V is TRBV5-6; tentatively, D is TRBD1 (6 bases). The CDR3 extends over 15 amino acids. V was trimmed by 3 bases and J by 10 bases, leaving 17 bases between them. Germline V gene lookup returns CDR1 SGHDT and CDR2 YYEEEE. The CDR3 here is CASSSPGQINSPLHF. As DNA, the CDR3 is TGTGCCAGCAGCTCGCCGGGACAAATAAACTCACCCCTCCACTTT.

The rearrangement uses TRBV5-1 and TRBJ2-3; D unclear. Germline loops: CDR1 SGHRS, CDR2 YFSETQ. The length of the CDR3 is 15 residues. Trimming left V 0 bases short and J 0 bases short, with 8 bases between. The CDR3 protein is CASSLDPTSTDTQYF. The CDR3 DNA reads as TGCGCCAGCAGCTTGGATCCTACTAGCACAGATACGCAGTATTTT. The full variable domain, with the rest looked up from reference TRBV5-1 and TRBJ2-3, is KAGVTQTPRYLIKTRGQQVTLSCSPISGHRSVSWYQQTPGQGLQFLFEYFSETQRNKGNFPGRFSGRQFSNSRSEMNVSTLELGDSALYLCASSLDPTSTDTQYFGPGTRLTVL.

The chain employs TRBV6-6 and TRBJ2-1; 9 nucleotides line up with TRBD2. This CDR3 contains 16 residues. V lost 2 bases and J lost 4; bases outside the gene matches: 6. CDR1 MNHNY and CDR2 SVGAGI come from the germline V gene (reference sequence). DNA for the CDR3: TGTGCCAGCAGTTACCCAGCGGGGGGATTATACAATGAGCAGTTCTTC. Translation: CASSYPAGGLYNEQFF.

The gene calls are TRBV13 and TRBJ2-2; 8 bases are shared with TRBD2. This CDR3 contains 16 residues. Germline loops: CDR1 PRHDT, CDR2 FYEKMQ (reference sequence). Trimming removed 6 bases from V and 1 base from J; junction bases left unmatched: 7. CDR3 protein: CASSRRLALNTGELFF. The CDR3 region has the DNA TGTGCCAGCAGTCGCAGACTAGCGTTGAACACCGGGGAGCTGTTTTTT.

V is TRBV1 and J is TRBJ1-4; the table's D call, TRBD1, has no DNA check behind it. TRBV1 is designated a pseudogene. The CDR3 totals 16 residues. In nucleotides, the CDR3 is TGCACCAGCAGCCCCCGGTCGGCAGGTACTAATGAAAAACTGTTTTTT. Encoded protein: CTSSPRSAGTNEKLFF.

This clone was observed once. The chain combines TRBV7-9 with TRBJ1-4; 8 bases are a match to TRBD1. Trimming at V came to 5 bases and at J to 8 bases, leaving 7 bases not matched to a gene. This CDR3 has 14 residues. In germline, CDR1 is SEHNR, CDR2 FQNEAQ (reference sequence). CDR3 loop: CASSLRTGQEKLFF. The DNA of the CDR3 is TGTGCCAGCAGCCTACGGACAGGGCAGGAAAAACTGTTTTTT.

The chain uses TRBV5-6 and TRBJ1-2; 10 bases fit TRBD1. The CDR3 is 16 residues long. J lost 7 bases, V lost 4 bases, and 13 bases had no gene match. Germline V gene lookup returns CDR1 SGHDT and CDR2 YYEEEE. CDR3 nucleotides: TGTGCCAGCAGCGAAGGGCGACAGGGGGCTATGGTTGGCTACACCTTC. Its translation is CASSEGRQGAMVGYTF.